A single sample gave rise to the 28 T cell receptor beta chains below, sequenced in a study of T cell repertoires in cytomegalovirus infection. TCRdb used MiXCR to reprocess the reads, holding one entry per CDR3 protein. The sample holds 300,000 or so distinct CDR3 sequences, 8% to 10% seen once. The material sequenced was PBMCs. These receptor sequences come from a human donor in good health (CMV status not recorded). Some clones in this sample may be carry-over from other donors' samples.

This clonotype was recorded at least ten times. CDR3 protein: CASSQGRGSGGANTGELFF. In DNA, the CDR3 is TGTGCCAGCAGCCAAGGGCGGGGTAGCGGGGGGGCCAACACCGGGGAGCTGTTTTTT. The chain joins TRBV4-2 to TRBJ2-2; 11 bases line up with TRBD2. The ends lost 1 base at V and 2 bases at J; junction bases unmatched: 9. CDR3 length: 19 residues. Looked up from germline, CDR1 is LGHNA and CDR2 is YNFKEQ.

There are many counts of this clonotype. This rearrangement joins TRBV19 to TRBJ2-1, with 7 nucleotides matching TRBD1. This CDR3 contains 14 residues. Germline V gene lookup returns CDR1 LNHDA and CDR2 SQIVND (reference sequence). V lost 6 bases to trimming and J lost 4 bases; unmatched junction nucleotides: 6. The CDR3 reads CASRKTGWYNEQFF. Written as DNA, the CDR3 is TGTGCCAGTAGAAAGACAGGGTGGTACAATGAGCAGTTCTTC. Full variable domain (outside the CDR3, taken from reference TRBV19 and TRBJ2-1): DGGITQSPKYLFRKEGQNVTLSCEQNLNHDAMYWYRQDPGQGLRLIYYSQIVNDFQKGDIAEGYSVSREKKESFPLTVTSAQKNPTAFYLCASRKTGWYNEQFFGPGTRLTVL.

The table lists this clonotype with many counts. DNA of the CDR3: TGTGCCAGCAGCTCTGAGTTTAACAAACTGTTTTTT. It encodes CASSSEFNKLFF. This chain links TRBV7-8 with TRBJ1-4; no definite D call. Germline CDR1 reads SGHVS; CDR2 reads FQNEAQ. Trimming stripped 4 bases from V and 11 bases from J, with 11 bases between. This CDR3 comprises 12 residues.

The gene calls are TRBV7-9 and TRBJ1-1; D is perhaps TRBD1 (5 bases). Trimming took off 1 base at V and 0 bases at J, with 9 bases between the two ends. Germline CDR1 is SEHNR and CDR2 is FQNEAQ (reference sequence). This CDR3 spans 15 amino acids. The CDR3 DNA follows: TGTGCCAGCAGCTTAGAAAGACAGATGAACACTGAAGCTTTCTTT. Translation: CASSLERQMNTEAFF.

There are many counts of this clonotype. V usage is TRBV20-1 and J usage is TRBJ2-1; TRBD2 agrees at 13 bases. Germline CDR1 DFQATT, CDR2 SNEGSKA (reference sequence). The CDR3 runs 13 residues. The DNA for the CDR3 is TGCAGACTAGCGGGGGGGCCGGGAAATGAGCAGTTCTTC. Its translation is CRLAGGPGNEQFF.

Remarks on this clonotype: A single base separates this from a much larger clone, so it may be a read error. The gene calls are TRBV20-1 and TRBJ2-3; D unresolved. V was clipped by 5 bases and J by 6 bases, with 18 bases between them. Germline loops: CDR1 DFQATT, CDR2 SNEGSKA (reference sequence). The length of the CDR3 is 14 residues. Here the CDR3 DNA reads TGCAGTGCTCTCGGTCGTATCCCCGTGGATACGCAGTATTTT. Translating it yields CSALGRIPVDTQYF.

This clonotype has a count of ten or more. The chain is built from TRBV7-2 and TRBJ2-3, with D maybe TRBD2 (7 bases). The V gene lost 4 bases and the J gene lost 0 bases, with 11 bases spanning the gap. Germline CDR1 SGHTA, CDR2 FQGNSA. CDR3 length: 15 amino acids. The CDR3 coding sequence is TGTGCCAGCAGCTCTAGGGGGGGTAGCACAGATACGCAGTATTTT. Encoded protein: CASSSRGGSTDTQYF.

A few counts support this clonotype. The CDR3 protein is CSAMTDPYKDSPLHF. The DNA of the CDR3 is TGCAGCGCCATGACAGACCCGTATAAGGATTCACCCCTCCACTTT. The J gene is TRBJ1-6, the V gene TRBV29-1, with D maybe TRBD1 (5 bases). The CDR3 is 15 amino acids. V lost 7 bases, J lost 8 bases, and 21 bases lay in between. Germline V gene lookup returns CDR1 SQVTM and CDR2 ANQGSEA.

This clonotype was picked up many times. CDR3 loop: CSARDLPGAGNEKLFF. CDR3 DNA: TGCAGTGCTAGAGACCTCCCAGGGGCTGGTAATGAAAAACTGTTTTTT. V and J are TRBV20-1 and TRBJ1-4, with a tentative D call TRBD1 (6 bases). This CDR3 is 16 amino acids long. The V gene's germline CDR1 is DFQATT and CDR2 SNEGSKA (reference sequence). The V end lost 0 bases, the J end lost 4 bases, and 15 bases lay between the germline ends.

This clonotype was seen a few times. This sequence joins TRBV29-1 and TRBJ2-1; 9 bases align to TRBD1. The CDR3 sequence is 13 residues long. The germline gives CDR1 SQVTM, CDR2 ANQGSEA. The junction had 7 bases not matched to a gene; V was cut back by 7 bases and J by 6 bases. CDR3 DNA sequence: TGCAGCGCCCGGGACAGGGACGCCAATGAGCAGTTCTTC. Protein product: CSARDRDANEQFF.

The CDR3 nucleotides are TGTGCCAGTAGTATTCGCCGGGCCCGGGAAGGGCCCCAGCATTTT. Translated, it gives CASSIRRAREGPQHF. The rearrangement uses TRBV19 and TRBJ1-5; the D is unclear. Trimming stripped 3 bases from V and 9 bases from J, with 18 bases between. Germline CDR1 and CDR2: LNHDA and SQIVND (reference sequence). CDR3 length: 15 residues. Complete variable domain (other parts from reference TRBV19 and TRBJ1-5): DGGITQSPKYLFRKEGQNVTLSCEQNLNHDAMYWYRQDPGQGLRLIYYSQIVNDFQKGDIAEGYSVSREKKESFPLTVTSAQKNPTAFYLCASSIRRAREGPQHFGDGTRLSIL.

This clonotype was detected ten times or more. This rearrangement joins TRBV7-9 to TRBJ2-2; no clear D. The CDR3 spans 16 residues. Germline values: CDR1 SEHNR, CDR2 FQNEAQ (reference sequence). The germline V and J ends were trimmed by 6 bases and 3 bases, with 17 bases remaining between them. The CDR3 sequence: CASRDVLAGYTGELFF. The DNA for the CDR3 is TGTGCCAGCAGAGACGTCCTCGCTGGGTACACCGGGGAGCTGTTTTTT.

This clonotype was detected only a few times. The chain employs TRBV7-9 and TRBJ2-1; possibly TRBD1 for D (6 bases). V lost 5 bases and J 0 bases, leaving 32 bases between the germline ends. Germline-derived CDR1 and CDR2 are SEHNR and FQNEAQ (reference sequence). This CDR3 has 22 amino acids. CDR3 region: CASSPPWGIGTPKPISYNEQFF. The CDR3 nucleotides are TGTGCCAGCAGCCCCCCCTGGGGGATTGGGACACCTAAACCGATCTCCTACAATGAGCAGTTCTTC.

This clonotype was seen at least ten times. In DNA form, the CDR3 reads TGTGCCAGCAGCTTGGGACAGGGGGTTGAAAAACTGTTTTTT. Protein sequence: CASSLGQGVEKLFF. V is TRBV7-8 and J is TRBJ1-4; 11 bases align to TRBD1. This CDR3 region has 14 residues. Trimming took 3 bases from V and 7 from J; bases not matched to a gene: 1. The germline gives CDR1 SGHVS, CDR2 FQNEAQ.

The chain uses TRBV14 and TRBJ1-1; no clear D gene. The V end lost 1 base, the J end lost 5 bases, and 14 bases lay between the germline ends. This CDR3 is built from 15 residues. Germline values: CDR1 SGHDN, CDR2 FVKESK. CDR3 amino acids: CASSQARGIRTEAFF. CDR3 sequence (DNA): TGTGCCAGCAGCCAAGCCCGGGGAATAAGGACTGAAGCTTTCTTT.

Ten or more counts support this clonotype. This chain uses TRBV7-6 with TRBJ1-1; no definite D call. V was trimmed by 7 bases and J by 0 bases, leaving 9 bases between them. Germline V gene sequence: CDR1 SGHVS, CDR2 FNYEAQ. CDR3 length: 13 residues. CDR3 sequence (DNA): TGTGCCAGCAAGAGATCGATGAACACTGAAGCTTTCTTT. Translating gives CASKRSMNTEAFF. Combining the CDR3 with reference TRBV7-6 and TRBJ1-1 gives the whole variable domain GAGVSQSPRYKVTKRGQDVALRCDPISGHVSLYWYRQALGQGPEFLTYFNYEAQQDKSGLPNDRFSAERPEGSISTLTIQRTEQRDSAMYRCASKRSMNTEAFFGQGTRLTVV.

This clonotype was found many times. V gene TRBV10-1 combines with J gene TRBJ2-7; no clear D. Trimming took off 3 bases at V and 5 bases at J, with 5 bases between the two ends. Germline V gives CDR1 WNHNN, CDR2 SYGVQD (reference sequence). This CDR3 is built from 11 residues. This CDR3 reads CASSDTHEQYF. DNA for the CDR3: TGCGCCAGCAGTGATACCCACGAGCAGTACTTC.

This clonotype was seen once. The CDR3 DNA reads as TGCAGCGTTTTAGGACAGGGGGTGCAGTTCTTC. Protein: CSVLGQGVQFF. The rearrangement joins TRBV29-1 to TRBJ2-1; 10 nucleotides align to TRBD1. The CDR3 contains 11 residues. Unmatched junction bases numbered 4, after V lost 5 bases and J lost 12 bases. Germline V CDR1 and CDR2: SQVTM, ANQGSEA.

This clonotype was recorded many times. The rearrangement links TRBV5-1 to TRBJ2-1; either TRBD1 or TRBD2 may supply D (6 bases each). This CDR3 spans 18 amino acids. Germline CDR1 and CDR2: SGHRS and YFSETQ. Trimming cost V 3 bases and J 2 bases, with 21 bases left between them. The chain's CDR3 is CASSSGAGQRKPYNEQFF. The CDR3 DNA follows: TGCGCCAGCAGCTCGGGTGCGGGACAAAGAAAGCCCTACAATGAGCAGTTCTTC.

This clonotype occurred many times. The rearrangement uses TRBV6-2 or TRBV6-3 and TRBJ1-1, with a possible D match to TRBD1 (6 bases). The CDR3 runs to 16 residues. Trimming shortened V by 6 bases and J by 0 bases, and 17 bases separated the two germline ends. The germline gives CDR1 MNHEY, CDR2 SVGEGT. For the CDR3, the DNA is TGTGCCAGCAGGCGGGGGTCAGGGGACATGAACACTGAAGCTTTCTTT. Its translation: CASRRGSGDMNTEAFF.

V and J are TRBV6-1 and TRBJ1-5; perhaps TRBD1 as D (5 bases). CDR1 is MNHNS and CDR2 is SASEGT in the germline V gene. CDR3 length: 16 residues. V was clipped by 0 bases and J by 7 bases, with 16 bases between them. CDR3 nucleotides: TGTGCCAGCAGTGAAGCGACAGCGGTTTCTGGGCAGCCCCAGCATTTT. It yields the protein CASSEATAVSGQPQHF.

This clonotype came up many times. The rearrangement uses TRBV5-4 and TRBJ2-5, with D tentatively TRBD2 (6 bases). The CDR3 covers 15 residues. Germline assignment: CDR1 SGHNT and CDR2 YYREEE (reference sequence). The V end lost 2 bases, the J end lost 2 bases, and 13 bases lay between the germline ends. The CDR3 protein is CASSFSGTRQETQYF. The CDR3 nucleotides are TGTGCCAGCAGCTTTAGCGGTACCCGGCAAGAGACCCAGTACTTC.

Ten or more counts support this clonotype. The gene calls are TRBV5-1 and TRBJ2-2, with TRBD1 as a possible D gene (5 bases). CDR3 length: 16 residues. The V end was cut by 0 bases, the J end by 0 bases, with 9 bases between. CDR1 and CDR2 from the germline V gene are SGHRS and YFSETQ. The CDR3 protein is CASSLGQSSNTGELFF. CDR3 sequence (DNA): TGCGCCAGCAGCTTGGGACAGTCTTCGAACACCGGGGAGCTGTTTTTT.

The chain couples TRBV20-1 to TRBJ1-2, with 7 bases identical to TRBD1. The CDR3 is made up of 13 amino acids. J was trimmed by 4 bases and V by 8 bases; bases with no gene match: 10. The germline CDR1 and CDR2 sequences are DFQATT and SNEGSKA (reference sequence). The CDR3 sequence: CSPKGGVTYGYTF. The CDR3 coding sequence is TGCAGTCCCAAAGGGGGCGTGACCTATGGCTACACCTTC.

Ten or more counts support this clonotype. V usage is TRBV28 and J usage is TRBJ2-7; 7 positions agree with TRBD1. Germline-derived CDR1 and CDR2 are MDHEN and SYDVKM. V lost 6 bases, J lost 6 bases, and 8 bases stayed unmatched. The CDR3 extends over 13 amino acids. CDR3 DNA sequence: TGTGCCAGCAGGGCTTGGGACAGCTCCGAGCAGTACGTC. Its protein product is CASRAWDSSEQYV.

This clonotype was observed at least ten times. CDR3 in amino acids: CSVTGITYEQYF. In nucleotides, the CDR3 is TGCAGCGTTACCGGGATTACCTACGAGCAGTACTTC. The chain employs TRBV29-1 and TRBJ2-7; possibly TRBD2 for D (5 bases). The germline CDR1 and CDR2 sequences are SQVTM and ANQGSEA. V lost 5 bases to trimming and J lost 2 bases, with 10 bases between them. This CDR3 is built from 12 residues.

This clonotype was found many times. The rearrangement uses TRBV6-2 or TRBV6-3 and TRBJ2-2; a possible D gene is TRBD2 (5 bases). CDR1 and CDR2 from the germline V gene are MNHEY and SVGEGT. V lost 0 bases and J lost 3, with 17 bases in between. The CDR3 has 18 amino acids. CDR3: CASSYSVVKGADTGELFF. CDR3 sequence (DNA): TGTGCCAGCAGTTACTCGGTGGTGAAGGGAGCCGACACCGGGGAGCTGTTTTTT.

Ten or more counts support this clonotype. This rearrangement joins TRBV7-8 to TRBJ2-2; D gene uncertain. Trimming took off 4 bases at V and 5 bases at J, with 23 bases between the two ends. Germline V gene data show CDR1 as SGHVS and CDR2 as FQNEAQ. There are 18 residues in the CDR3. The CDR3: CASSSLRTRWMRTGELFF. CDR3 bases: TGTGCCAGCAGCTCGCTCCGGACCAGGTGGATGAGAACCGGGGAGCTGTTTTTT.